This TCR beta chain was identified during a study of vaccination effects on CD4 cells after COVID-19. Study summary: Prior to sequencing, the ViraFEST assay stimulated PBMC with viral peptide pools, which expanded the antigen-specific CD4+ T cells. Study-wide results and limits: Vaccine-induced clones in healthy vaccinees cross-reacted with common cold coronaviruses in only 1 of 255 cases.

When less than 12 days of culture had elapsed, CD4+ T cells were isolated. It was two doses of either the BNT162b2 or mRNA-1273 vaccine that participants received. As for this clone: Its target is unknown.

Data came from immunoSEQ multiplex PCR; TCRdb stores just in-frame clones and leaves some out. The sample holds more than 55,000 clones, approximately 81% seen once. V lost 5 bases, J lost 5 bases, and 21 bases lay in between. The germline CDR1 and CDR2 sequences are MNHEY and SVGEGT. The CDR3 sequence is 16 residues long. Sequencing used CD4+ T cells from PBMCs cultured without peptide, obtained after COVID-19 vaccination. The V call is TRBV6-2 or TRBV6-3, the J call TRBJ2-5; D might be TRBD2 (6 bases). This TCR was recovered from a human donor who received a COVID-19 vaccine. The chain's CDR3 is CASSTHHSGQGETQYF. The CDR3 DNA follows: TGTGCCAGCAGTACACACCATAGCGGCCAAGGGGAGACCCAGTACTTC.